This TCR beta chain emerged from a study of molecular identifiers for immune sequencing clone quantification. This CDR3 has 14 amino acids. Germline assignment: CDR1 GTSNPN and CDR2 SVGIG (reference sequence). V was clipped by 2 bases and J by 4 bases; unmatched bases: 6. TCRdb itself ran the PCR reads through MiXCR, one entry per CDR3 protein. The sample lists some 59,000 distinct CDR3 sequences, roughly a quarter occurring once. Sorting was used to obtain naive CD8 T cells (CD8+CD4-CCR7+CD45RA+). This clonotype was recorded many times. This TCR came from a human donor in good health. Some libraries in this study had Jurkat cell RNA spiked in. Sequenced input: naive CD8+ T cells from blood, with Jurkat cell RNA spiked in. Regarding subset: FACS-sorted CD8+CD4-CCR7+CD45RA+ naive T cells. The chain joins TRBV30 to TRBJ2-7; 9 bases match TRBD1. Here the CDR3 reads CAWSQGQGMYEQYF. The DNA for the CDR3 is TGTGCCTGGAGTCAAGGACAGGGGATGTACGAGCAGTACTTC. Full variable domain (rest looked up from reference TRBV30 and TRBJ2-7): SQTIHQWPATLVQPVGSPLSLECTVEGTSNPNLYWYRQAAGRGLQLLFYSVGIGQISSEVPQNLSASRPQDRQFILSSKKLLLSDSGFYLCAWSQGQGMYEQYFGPGTRLTVT.